The entry below describes one TCR beta chain. Antigen unknown. This sample is part of a study of cytotoxic CD8 clonotypes in ibrutinib-treated CLL. The CDR3 length is 16 residues. The germline CDR1 and CDR2 sequences are MGHRA and YSYEKL. Trimming cost V 4 bases and J 3 bases; bases outside gene matches: 11. Study-level findings and limits: Shared public clonotypes were rare, and on treatment they either got smaller or stayed the same.

Profiled with immunoSEQ multiplex PCR; TCRdb holds only in-frame clones, not every one. The repertoire holds 200,000 or so clones, 70% to 75% seen once, with roughly 6.4% in the top ten. The chain recombines TRBV4-1 with TRBJ2-7, with 8 bases identical to TRBD1. The receptor was derived from a human donor with chronic lymphocytic leukemia. This sample comprised PBMCs, obtained after 12 months of ibrutinib treatment. The CDR3 DNA sequence: TGCGCCAGCAGCCCCCTTGGCGACAGGGGCGGCTACGAGCAGTACTTC. Its protein is CASSPLGDRGGYEQYF.